This is a list of T cell receptor beta chains from one sample in a study of cytomegalovirus exposure and HLA in healthy donors. Data came from immunoSEQ multiplex PCR; TCRdb stores just in-frame clones and leaves some out. The sample records tens of thousands of clones, 50% to 80% being singletons. The source material was PBMCs. The receptors stem from a middle-aged man in good health and CMV-seropositive. Both conserved end residues are part of each CDR3.

j_call cdr3_length v_call cdr3_aa
TRBJ2-2 16 TRBV15 CATSRDRGRGTGELFF
TRBJ1-2 13 TRBV5-1 CASSLSGLDGYTF
TRBJ1-1 17 TRBV14 CASSQVGIWGKYTEAFF
TRBJ2-2 17 TRBV9 CASSVVRTSGVTGELFF
TRBJ2-3 16 TRBV7-6 CASSLVAGGFTDTQYF
TRBJ1-3 19 TRBV1 CTSSQDDRGTFPSGNTIYF
TRBJ1-1 13 TRBV5-1 CASSLAGNTEAFF
TRBJ2-3 16 TRBV9 CASSAPSGGHTDTQYF
TRBJ1-3 14 TRBV9 CASSGGQGGNTIYF
TRBJ1-1 15 TRBV11-2 CASSPRGRVDTEAFF
TRBJ1-1 14 TRBV27 CASSLSIGAGEAFF
NA 14 TRBV4-1 CASSPDRGWYEQYF
TRBJ2-5 13 TRBV6-1 CASMEGAGETQYF
TRBJ1-2 14 TRBV5-1 CASSRDRTNYGYTF
TRBJ2-7 14 TRBV7-9 CASSLEGGTDEQYF
TRBJ2-7 13 TRBV6-1 CASSAGLTYEQYF
TRBJ1-1 12 TRBV25-1 CASSPGYAEAFF
TRBJ1-6 18 TRBV5-6 CASSLVGGGSLYNSPLHF
TRBJ2-2 19 TRBV11-2 CASSLDTLYERKSTGELFF
TRBJ1-1 16 TRBV2 CASRTQGTRGGTEAFF
TRBJ2-5 16 TRBV13 CASSLGRAGGEETQYF
TRBJ2-3 16 TRBV30 CAWSVLAGGPTDTQYF
TRBJ2-7 15 TRBV6-5 CASSSGGAPTYEQYF
TRBJ2-1 15 TRBV10-3 CAISDGTGGINEQFF
TRBJ1-1 14 TRBV6-1 CASSEVPGSTEAFF
TRBJ2-3 13 TRBV9 CASSVDLLATQYF
NA 14 TRBV19 CASSIGDKAYEQYF
TRBJ2-1 13 TRBV4-1 CASSLNRGNEQFF
TRBJ1-1 15 TRBV9 CASSGGMSLNTEAFF
TRBJ2-2 14 TRBV7-3 CASRAGHPTGELFF
TRBJ2-5 15 TRBV28 CASSFWGEKQETQYF
TRBJ1-1 14 TRBV2 CASIVRGRDTEAFF
TRBJ2-5 17 TRBV7-2 CASSLSLAGGNQETQYF
TRBJ1-1 14 TRBV5-6 CASSLKGVGTEAFF
TRBJ2-1 14 TRBV7-9 CASSFPRGRDEQFF